This T cell receptor (beta chain) is from a study of control samples from healthy donors and cancer patients. From germline, CDR1 is MNHEY and CDR2 SVGAGI. Trimming left V 8 bases short and J 10 bases short, with 15 bases between. The CDR3 runs 13 residues. Method: immunoSEQ multiplex PCR; TCRdb's copy keeps in-frame clones and lacks some. The table includes 250,000 to 300,000 clones, approximately 80% detected once. This clone was recorded only once. The TCR sequence derives from a woman between 55 and 75 years old with lung cancer. The chain couples TRBV6-5 to TRBJ1-6; no clear D gene. The sample consisted of PBMCs. CDR3 protein: CASLNPGISPLHF. The CDR3, as DNA: TGTGCCAGCTTGAATCCGGGCATCTCACCCCTCCACTTT.